The 5 T cell receptor beta chains listed next were all sequenced from one sample in a study of blood T cell repertoires in COVID-19. Profiling relied on immunoSEQ multiplex PCR, and the TCRdb table lists in-frame clones only, not all of them. The repertoire holds around 310,000 clones, around 89% seen once, with approximately 0.98% in the top ten. The sequenced sample consisted of peripheral blood. All receptors come from a woman aged 40 to 55 with COVID-19, enrolled during active disease.

This chain connects TRBV7-2 to TRBJ2-1; TRBD1 might be the D (7 bases). This CDR3 contains 15 residues. V lost 1 base, J lost 12 bases, and 19 bases lay in between. The germline CDR1 and CDR2 sequences are SGHTA and FQGNSA. The CDR3 protein is CASSLEGGQPERQFF. The DNA for the CDR3 is TGTGCCAGCAGCTTAGAGGGGGGACAGCCTGAGAGGCAGTTCTTC.

This clone turned up a few times. The chain carries TRBV7-9 and TRBJ2-2; D remains unclear. The V and J ends lost 5 bases and 6 bases respectively, with 13 bases between them. Germline values: CDR1 SEHNR, CDR2 FQNEAQ (reference sequence). This CDR3 contains 14 residues. The CDR3 sequence: CASSPHEGAGELFF. The CDR3 DNA reads TGTGCCAGCAGCCCCCACGAAGGAGCCGGGGAGCTGTTTTTT.

This clone occurred a few times. The chain carries TRBV28 and TRBJ1-2, with TRBD1 identical over 9 bases. J gave up 4 bases and V 5 bases, and 8 bases lay outside the gene matches. CDR1 and CDR2 from the germline V gene are MDHEN and SYDVKM. The CDR3 runs to 15 residues. The CDR3 is CASSNIQGASYGYTF. In DNA form, the CDR3 reads TGTGCCAGCAGTAACATACAGGGGGCGAGCTATGGCTACACCTTC.

The chain combines TRBV4-2 with TRBJ2-2; D might be TRBD1 (5 bases). There are 17 residues in the CDR3. V shed 3 bases and J shed 3 bases, with 17 bases lying between them. The V gene's germline CDR1 is LGHNA and CDR2 YNFKEQ. The CDR3 protein is CASSHSLGRVDTGELFF. The DNA of the CDR3 is TGTGCCAGCAGCCACAGCCTTGGCAGGGTGGACACCGGGGAGCTGTTTTTT.

The J gene is TRBJ1-2, the V gene TRBV28; 8 bases are a match to TRBD1. The V and J ends lost 0 bases and 2 bases, in that order; junction bases with no gene match: 2. This CDR3 region has 15 residues. Germline CDR1 and CDR2: MDHEN and SYDVKM. CDR3 sequence: CASSLWRTGNYGYTF. CDR3 bases: TGTGCCAGCAGTTTATGGCGGACAGGGAACTATGGCTACACCTTC.